This TCR beta chain was sequenced during a study of cytomegalovirus exposure and HLA in healthy donors. Points from the study as a whole: Of the V segments, some could not be distinguished, including TRBV6-2 and TRBV6-3, and were excluded. In a later analysis, CMV-associated beta chains were mostly HLA-associated, it appeared.

The CDR3 totals 19 residues. Germline values: CDR1 MDHEN, CDR2 SYDVKM. Unmatched junction bases numbered 12, after V lost 2 bases and J lost 1 base. The PCR made use of 60 Vbeta and 13 Jbeta primers. The protocol was immunoSEQ multiplex PCR, while the TCRdb copy is restricted to in-frame clones and leaves out a portion. The sample holds some 23,000 clones. Comments on this clone: What it binds is unknown.

Material for sequencing was PBMCs. The chain joins TRBV28 to TRBJ2-3; 10 bases align to TRBD2. The TCR originated in a male donor in good health and CMV-seropositive. The CDR3 spells CASSLALGLAGVGTDTQYF. The CDR3 DNA sequence: TGTGCCAGCAGTTTAGCTCTCGGGCTAGCGGGAGTAGGCACAGATACGCAGTATTTT.